This T cell receptor (beta chain) stems from a study of blood T cell repertoires in COVID-19. Study overall: The samples span acute and convalescent COVID-19 from the United States, Italy and Spain. The cDNA or gDNA used as material had been derived from T cells, B-cell-depleted T cells, or PBMCs.

Source study methods: Amplification with reference gene primers provided the estimates of nucleated cell counts. Data came from immunoSEQ multiplex PCR; TCRdb stores just in-frame clones and leaves some out. D and trimming were read from the DNA, whereas the V and J calls and clone size are those reported in that table. Of under 65,000 clones in the sample, 91% were seen once. Trimming removed 0 bases from V and 2 bases from J, with 7 bases in between. The CDR3 is made up of 13 amino acids. CDR1 and CDR2 from the germline V gene are GTSNPN and SVGIG (reference sequence). What was sequenced was peripheral blood. This rearrangement joins TRBV30 to TRBJ2-5, with D unclear. The receptor comes from a human donor in a cohort sampled during active COVID-19. CDR3 in DNA: TGTGCCTGGAGTGTACAAATACAAGAGACCCAGTACTTC. It translates to CAWSVQIQETQYF.